This T cell receptor (beta chain) is from a study of PD-L1 blockade in urothelial cancer. Using immunoSEQ multiplex PCR, the repertoire was profiled, and TCRdb retains in-frame clones only, with some absent. This table holds 35,000 to 45,000 clones, approximately 40% found once. V lost 5 bases and J lost 2; bases outside the gene matches: 11. The CDR3 runs 17 residues. The germline V gene has CDR1 SSHAT and CDR2 FNYEAQ (reference sequence). The V gene is TRBV7-7, the J gene TRBJ2-7, with 11 bases identical to TRBD2. The starting material was tumor tissue, obtained before atezolizumab (anti-PD-L1) treatment. The sequence was collected from a man between 60 and 75 years old with urothelial cancer. The DNA of the CDR3 is TGTGCCAGCAGCCACCCCCTTCTAGCGGGAGGTCCCTACGAGCAGTACTTC. Amino acids: CASSHPLLAGGPYEQYF.